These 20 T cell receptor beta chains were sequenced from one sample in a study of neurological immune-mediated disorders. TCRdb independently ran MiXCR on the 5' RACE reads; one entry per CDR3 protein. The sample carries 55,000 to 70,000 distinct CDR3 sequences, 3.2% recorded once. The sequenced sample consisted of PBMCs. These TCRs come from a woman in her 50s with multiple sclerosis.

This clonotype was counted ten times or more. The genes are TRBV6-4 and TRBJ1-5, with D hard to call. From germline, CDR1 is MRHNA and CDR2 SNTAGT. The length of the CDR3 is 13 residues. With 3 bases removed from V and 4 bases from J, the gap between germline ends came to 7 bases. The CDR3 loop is CASSEQTNQPQHF. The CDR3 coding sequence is TGTGCCAGCAGTGAACAGACTAATCAGCCCCAGCATTTT.

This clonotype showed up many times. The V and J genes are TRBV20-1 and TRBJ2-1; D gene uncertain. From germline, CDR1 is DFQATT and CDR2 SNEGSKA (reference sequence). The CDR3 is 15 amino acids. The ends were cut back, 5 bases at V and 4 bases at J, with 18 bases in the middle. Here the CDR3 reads CSARPSTGSYNEQFF. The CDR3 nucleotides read TGCAGTGCTCGACCCTCCACGGGCAGTTACAATGAGCAGTTCTTC.

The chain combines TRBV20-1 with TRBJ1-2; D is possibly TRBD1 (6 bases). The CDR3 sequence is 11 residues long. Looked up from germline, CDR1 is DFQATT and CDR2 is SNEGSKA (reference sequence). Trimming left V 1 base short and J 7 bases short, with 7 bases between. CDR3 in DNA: TGCAGTGCTAGAGTGGGGGCTGGCTACACCTTC. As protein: CSARVGAGYTF.

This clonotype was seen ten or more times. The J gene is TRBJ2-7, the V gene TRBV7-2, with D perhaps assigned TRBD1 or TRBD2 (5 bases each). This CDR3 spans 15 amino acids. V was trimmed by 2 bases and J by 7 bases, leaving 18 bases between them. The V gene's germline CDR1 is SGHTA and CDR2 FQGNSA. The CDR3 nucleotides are TGTGCCAGCAGCTTACATCCGGGACCTCGAAGAGAGCAGTACTTC. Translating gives CASSLHPGPRREQYF.

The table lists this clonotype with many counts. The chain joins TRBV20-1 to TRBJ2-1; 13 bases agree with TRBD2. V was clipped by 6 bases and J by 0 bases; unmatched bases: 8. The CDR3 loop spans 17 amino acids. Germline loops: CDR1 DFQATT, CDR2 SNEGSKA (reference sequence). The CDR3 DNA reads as TGCAGTGCAAACGGACTAGCGGGGGTGGGCTCCTACAATGAGCAGTTCTTC. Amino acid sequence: CSANGLAGVGSYNEQFF.

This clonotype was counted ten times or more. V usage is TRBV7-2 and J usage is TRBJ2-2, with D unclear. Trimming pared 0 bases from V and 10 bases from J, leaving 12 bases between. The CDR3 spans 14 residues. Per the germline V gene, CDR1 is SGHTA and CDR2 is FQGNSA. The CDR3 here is CASSLAWLGLELFF. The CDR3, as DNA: TGTGCCAGCAGCTTAGCGTGGTTGGGCTTGGAGCTGTTTTTT.

The CDR3 spells CASNLGGGESYEQYF. The CDR3 DNA reads as TGTGCCAGCAACCTTGGCGGGGGGGAGTCCTACGAGCAGTACTTC. The V and J genes are TRBV28 and TRBJ2-7; TRBD2 matches at 9 bases. V gave up 7 bases and J gave up 1 base; unmatched junction bases: 8. Germline V gene data show CDR1 as MDHEN and CDR2 as SYDVKM. The CDR3 totals 15 residues.

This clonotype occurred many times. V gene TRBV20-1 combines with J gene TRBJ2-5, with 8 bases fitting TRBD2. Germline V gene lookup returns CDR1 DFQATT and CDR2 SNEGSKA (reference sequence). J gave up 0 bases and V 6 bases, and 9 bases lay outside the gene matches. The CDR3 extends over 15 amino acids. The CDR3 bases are TGCAGTGCGAAAGGACTAGCAGTGTACCAAGAGACCCAGTACTTC. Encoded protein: CSAKGLAVYQETQYF.

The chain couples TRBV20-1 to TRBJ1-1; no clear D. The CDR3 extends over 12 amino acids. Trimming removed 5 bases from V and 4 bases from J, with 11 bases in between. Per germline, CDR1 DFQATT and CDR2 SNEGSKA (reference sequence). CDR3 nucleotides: TGCAGTGCTGAAGGGATGATCACTGAAGCTTTCTTT. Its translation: CSAEGMITEAFF.

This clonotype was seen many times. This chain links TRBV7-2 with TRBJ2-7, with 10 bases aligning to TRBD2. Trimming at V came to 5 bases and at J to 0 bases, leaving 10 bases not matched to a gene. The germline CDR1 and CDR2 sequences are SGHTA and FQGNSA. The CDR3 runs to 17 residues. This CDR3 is CASSAGGGLAASYEQYF. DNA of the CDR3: TGTGCCAGCAGCGCGGGGGGTGGACTAGCGGCCTCCTACGAGCAGTACTTC.

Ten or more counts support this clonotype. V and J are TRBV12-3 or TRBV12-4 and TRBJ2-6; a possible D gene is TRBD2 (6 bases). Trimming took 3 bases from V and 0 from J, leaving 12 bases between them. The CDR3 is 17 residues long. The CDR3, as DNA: TGTGCCAGCAGTTTGCCGGAGGGGAGCTCTGGGGCCAACGTCCTGACTTTC. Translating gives CASSLPEGSSGANVLTF.

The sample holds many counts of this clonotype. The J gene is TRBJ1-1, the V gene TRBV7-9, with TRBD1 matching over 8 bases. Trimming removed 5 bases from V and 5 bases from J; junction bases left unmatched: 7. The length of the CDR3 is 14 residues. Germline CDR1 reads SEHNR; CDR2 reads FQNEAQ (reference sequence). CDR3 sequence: CASSDQGAQTEAFF. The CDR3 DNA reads TGTGCCAGCAGCGATCAGGGGGCGCAAACTGAAGCTTTCTTT.

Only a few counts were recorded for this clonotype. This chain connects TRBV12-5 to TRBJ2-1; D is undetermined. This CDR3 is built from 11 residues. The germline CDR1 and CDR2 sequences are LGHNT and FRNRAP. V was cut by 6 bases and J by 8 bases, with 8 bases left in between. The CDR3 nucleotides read TGTGCTAGTGGGGTCTCCCATGAGCAGTTCTTC. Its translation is CASGVSHEQFF. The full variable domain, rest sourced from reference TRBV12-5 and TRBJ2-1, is DARVTQTPRHKVTEMGQEVTMRCQPILGHNTVFWYRQTMMQGLELLAYFRNRAPLDDSGMPKDRFSAEMPDATLATLKIQPSEPRDSAVYFCASGVSHEQFFGPGTRLTVL.

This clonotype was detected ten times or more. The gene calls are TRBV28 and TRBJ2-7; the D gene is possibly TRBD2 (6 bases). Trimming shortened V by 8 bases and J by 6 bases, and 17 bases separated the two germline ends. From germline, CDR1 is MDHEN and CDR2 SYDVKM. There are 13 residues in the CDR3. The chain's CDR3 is CASLGKAGREQYV. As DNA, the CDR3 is TGTGCCAGCCTCGGAAAAGCGGGTCGCGAGCAGTACGTC.

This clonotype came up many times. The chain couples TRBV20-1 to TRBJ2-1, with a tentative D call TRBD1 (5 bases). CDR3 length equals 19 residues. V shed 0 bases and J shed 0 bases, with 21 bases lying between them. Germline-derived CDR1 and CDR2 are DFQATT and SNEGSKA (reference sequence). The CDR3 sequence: CSARDPLGRAGRSYNEQFF. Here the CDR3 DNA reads TGCAGTGCTAGAGATCCGCTGGGGCGAGCCGGTCGCTCCTACAATGAGCAGTTCTTC.

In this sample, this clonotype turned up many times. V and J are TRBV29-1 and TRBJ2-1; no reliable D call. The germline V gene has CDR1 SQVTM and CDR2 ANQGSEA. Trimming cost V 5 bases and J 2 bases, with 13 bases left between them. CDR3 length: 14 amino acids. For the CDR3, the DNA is TGCAGCGTTTCAATCCCCCCAGCCTACAATGAGCAGTTCTTC. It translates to CSVSIPPAYNEQFF.

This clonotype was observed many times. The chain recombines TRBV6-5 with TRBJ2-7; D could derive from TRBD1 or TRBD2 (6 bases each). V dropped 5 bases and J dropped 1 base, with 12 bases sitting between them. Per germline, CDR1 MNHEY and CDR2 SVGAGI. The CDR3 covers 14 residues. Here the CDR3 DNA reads TGTGCCAGCAGTGGAGGGGACAATTCCTACGAGCAGTACTTC. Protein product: CASSGGDNSYEQYF.

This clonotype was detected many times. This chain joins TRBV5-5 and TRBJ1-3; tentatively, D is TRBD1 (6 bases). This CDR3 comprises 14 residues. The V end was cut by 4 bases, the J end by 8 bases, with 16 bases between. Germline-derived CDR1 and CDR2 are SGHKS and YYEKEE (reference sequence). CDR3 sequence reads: CASSLLGARDTIYF. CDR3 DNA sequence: TGTGCCAGCAGCCTTCTGGGGGCGCGGGACACCATATATTTT.

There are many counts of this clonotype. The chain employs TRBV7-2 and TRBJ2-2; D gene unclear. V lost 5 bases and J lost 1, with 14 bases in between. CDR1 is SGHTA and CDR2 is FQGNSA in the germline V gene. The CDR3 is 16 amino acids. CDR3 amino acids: CASSPLGPRNTGELFF. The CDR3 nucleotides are TGTGCCAGCAGCCCTCTTGGGCCGCGGAACACCGGGGAGCTGTTTTTT.

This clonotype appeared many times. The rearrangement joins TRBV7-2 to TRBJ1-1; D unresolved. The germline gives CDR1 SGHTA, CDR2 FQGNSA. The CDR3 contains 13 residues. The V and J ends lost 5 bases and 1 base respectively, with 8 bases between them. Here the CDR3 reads CASSQQPNTEAFF. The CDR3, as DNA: TGTGCCAGCAGCCAACAACCGAACACTGAAGCTTTCTTT.